Below are 10 T cell receptor beta chains sequenced from a single sample in a study of a mutant IDH1 vaccine in newly diagnosed glioma. Their antigens remain unidentified. Time point indicated: week 5, during vaccination. It was 300 ug of mutant IDH1 20-mer peptide that made up each vaccine dose, given with topical imiquimod. Sequencing was performed with immunoSEQ multiplex PCR; in TCRdb, only in-frame clones are kept and a portion is missing. Among about 26,000 clones listed, approximately 79% were seen once. This material consisted of PBMCs, taken from a glioma patient whose treatment included an IDH1 peptide vaccine. The receptors come from a man aged 35-49 years with glioma. Some clones in this sample may be carry-over from other donors' samples.

This chain connects TRBV27 to TRBJ1-6, with D possibly TRBD1 on 6 matching bases. The CDR3 is made up of 15 amino acids. V was pared by 4 bases and J by 8 bases, with 15 bases between. Germline V gene sequence: CDR1 MNHEY, CDR2 SMNVEV (reference sequence). This CDR3 reads CASSSRTVSDSPLHF. In DNA, the CDR3 is TGTGCCAGCAGTTCTCGGACAGTCAGCGATTCACCCCTCCACTTT.

The chain carries TRBV9 and TRBJ2-5; TRBD1 or TRBD2 may be the D gene (7 bases each). The V gene lost 2 bases and the J gene lost 4 bases, with 15 bases spanning the gap. Germline V gene lookup returns CDR1 SGDLS and CDR2 YYNGEE. The CDR3 covers 15 residues. CDR3 DNA: TGTGCCAGCAGCGTCCGAACAGGGGAGGGAGAGACCCAGTACTTC. Its translation is CASSVRTGEGETQYF.

The rearrangement joins TRBV6-4 to TRBJ2-3, with 9 bases aligning to TRBD1. V gave up 6 bases and J gave up 6 bases; unmatched junction bases: 4. The CDR3 extends over 13 amino acids. Germline V gene lookup returns CDR1 MRHNA and CDR2 SNTAGT. CDR3 nucleotides: TGTGCCAGCAGAGGGGACAGGGAGGATACGCAGTATTTT. This gives the protein CASRGDREDTQYF.

V is TRBV9 and J is TRBJ1-1, with D possibly being TRBD1 (5 bases). Per germline, CDR1 SGDLS and CDR2 YYNGEE. The V and J ends lost 0 bases and 6 bases respectively, with 15 bases between them. The CDR3 is 15 amino acids. The CDR3 is CASSVGGGWGAEAFF. The CDR3 coding sequence is TGTGCCAGCAGCGTAGGTGGGGGTTGGGGAGCTGAAGCTTTCTTT. The full variable domain, with the rest looked up from reference TRBV9 and TRBJ1-1, is DSGVTQTPKHLITATGQRVTLRCSPRSGDLSVYWYQQSLDQGLQFLIQYYNGEERAKGNILERFSAQQFPDLHSELNLSSLELGDSALYFCASSVGGGWGAEAFFGQGTRLTVV.

This clone was found a few times. The chain recombines TRBV7-6 with TRBJ1-1; possibly TRBD1 for D (5 bases). The V and J ends lost 5 bases and 4 bases respectively, with 11 bases between them. CDR1 is SGHVS and CDR2 is FNYEAQ in the germline V gene. This CDR3 comprises 13 residues. The CDR3 sequence is CASSPWGGTEAFF. CDR3 sequence (DNA): TGTGCCAGCAGCCCATGGGGGGGCACTGAAGCTTTCTTT.

The chain couples TRBV6-1 to TRBJ2-3; D is unresolved. The V end was cut by 8 bases, the J end by 6 bases, with 15 bases between. The CDR3 covers 13 residues. Germline V gene data show CDR1 as MNHNS and CDR2 as SASEGT. The CDR3 reads CASSSHLGDTQYF. For the CDR3, the DNA is TGTGCCAGCTCGAGCCACCTGGGGGATACGCAGTATTTT.

The chain employs TRBV27 and TRBJ1-5; no definite D call. With 5 bases removed from V and 2 bases from J, the gap between germline ends came to 19 bases. The V gene's germline CDR1 is MNHEY and CDR2 SMNVEV (reference sequence). The CDR3 contains 17 residues. The CDR3 is CASSHSSGEVGNQPQHF. In DNA form, the CDR3 reads TGTGCCAGCAGTCATTCCTCGGGCGAAGTGGGCAATCAGCCCCAGCATTTT.

V and J are TRBV13 and TRBJ1-1; TRBD1 might be the D (6 bases). The germline V and J ends were trimmed by 9 bases and 1 base, with 21 bases remaining between them. CDR1 and CDR2 from the germline V gene are PRHDT and FYEKMQ (reference sequence). CDR3 length: 16 residues. CDR3 region: CASNGQPGRTNTEAFF. The CDR3 DNA reads TGTGCCAGTAATGGACAGCCCGGGAGAACGAACACTGAAGCTTTCTTT.

This clone was picked up one time. The J gene is TRBJ1-3, the V gene TRBV7-9; D is undetermined. V lost 7 bases to trimming and J lost 1 base, with 8 bases between them. The CDR3 totals 13 residues. Looked up from germline, CDR1 is SEHNR and CDR2 is FQNEAQ (reference sequence). This CDR3 is CASKAASGNTIYF. As DNA, the CDR3 is TGTGCCAGCAAAGCAGCGTCTGGAAACACCATATATTTT.

CDR3 sequence reads: CASGNRGDPAFF. The CDR3 nucleotides read TGTGCCAGCGGAAATAGGGGGGATCCGGCTTTCTTT. The chain combines TRBV11-2 with TRBJ1-1; maybe TRBD1 (6 bases). V lost 8 bases to trimming and J lost 11 bases, with 18 bases between them. Germline V gene data show CDR1 as SGHAT and CDR2 as FQNNGV. This CDR3 contains 12 residues. Full variable domain (missing parts from reference TRBV11-2 and TRBJ1-1): EAGVAQSPRYKIIEKRQSVAFWCNPISGHATLYWYQQILGQGPKLLIQFQNNGVVDDSQLPKDRFSAERLKGVDSTLKIQPAKLEDSAVYLCASGNRGDPAFFGQGTRLTVV.